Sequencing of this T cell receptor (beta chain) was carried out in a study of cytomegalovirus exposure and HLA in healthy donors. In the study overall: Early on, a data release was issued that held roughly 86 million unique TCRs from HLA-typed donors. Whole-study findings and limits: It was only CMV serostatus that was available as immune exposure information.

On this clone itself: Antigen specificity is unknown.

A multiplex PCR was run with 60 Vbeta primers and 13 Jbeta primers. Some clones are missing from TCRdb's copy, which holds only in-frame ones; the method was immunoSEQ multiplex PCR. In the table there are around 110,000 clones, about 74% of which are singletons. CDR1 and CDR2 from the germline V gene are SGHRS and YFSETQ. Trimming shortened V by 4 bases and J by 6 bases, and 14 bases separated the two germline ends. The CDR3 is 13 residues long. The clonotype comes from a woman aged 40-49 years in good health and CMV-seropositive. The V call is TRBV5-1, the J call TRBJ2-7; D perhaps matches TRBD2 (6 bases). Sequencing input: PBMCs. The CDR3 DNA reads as TGCGCCAGCAGCCATGGGGGGATCGCCGAGCAGTACTTC. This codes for CASSHGGIAEQYF.